This T cell receptor beta chain was identified in a study of T cell repertoires in aging, cancer and after chemotherapy. Study background: The full dataset contained 8.5 million to 10 million TCR reads. Study-wide results and caveats: Median generation probability rose over the chemotherapy interval in each cancer cohort, suggesting rebound thymic output.

Multiplex touch-down PCR with TRB-A/B primers amplified rearranged V-D-J TRB sequences. TCRdb passed the multiplex PCR reads through MiXCR, listing each CDR3 protein once. The sample carries around 6,000 distinct CDR3 sequences, about a third recorded once. This clonotype is labeled as medium-sized. Its specificity is not known. V lost 7 bases to trimming and J lost 3 bases; unmatched junction nucleotides: 3. The CDR3 is 13 residues long. In germline, CDR1 is SQVTM, CDR2 ANQGSEA. TCR beta rearrangements were amplified from peripheral blood genomic DNA. The rearrangement uses TRBV29-1 and TRBJ2-1, with TRBD2 matching 10 bases. The receptor was derived from a human donor in good health. Sequenced material: blood. The CDR3 sequence: CSAASGSYNEQFF. CDR3 nucleotides: TGCAGCGCAGCTAGCGGGAGCTACAATGAGCAGTTCTTC.